This TCR beta chain derives from a study of cytomegalovirus exposure and HLA in healthy donors. Findings and limits, study-wide: An analysis was carried out at a later point. It showed that HLA-associated TCR beta chains were more clonally expanded than equally common non-associated chains. A few chains linked to CMV were shown in vitro to be specific for CMV antigens.

The PCR was carried out with 60 Vbeta primers and 13 Jbeta primers. Measured with immunoSEQ multiplex PCR; TCRdb has only the in-frame clones, and not every one. This sample has 100,000 to 150,000 clones, with around 72% found just once. Germline CDR1 reads SGHAT; CDR2 reads FQDESV (reference sequence). The CDR3 extends over 13 amino acids. Between the trimmed V and J ends, which lost 3 bases and 6 bases, there was a span of 11 bases. Worth noting for this clone: Its antigen is unknown.

This sequence joins TRBV11-1 and TRBJ1-1; tentative D call: TRBD1 (6 bases). The TCR sequence derives from a woman aged 40-49 years in good health and CMV-seronegative. The sequenced material came from PBMCs. DNA for the CDR3: TGTGCCAGCAGCTTGAGGGACACCTCTGAAGCTTTCTTT. Protein: CASSLRDTSEAFF. Drawing the rest from reference TRBV11-1 and TRBJ1-1, the complete variable domain is EAEVAQSPRYKITEKSQAVAFWCDPISGHATLYWYRQILGQGPELLVQFQDESVVDDSQLPKDRFSAERLKGVDSTLKIQPAELGDSAMYLCASSLRDTSEAFFGQGTRLTVV.